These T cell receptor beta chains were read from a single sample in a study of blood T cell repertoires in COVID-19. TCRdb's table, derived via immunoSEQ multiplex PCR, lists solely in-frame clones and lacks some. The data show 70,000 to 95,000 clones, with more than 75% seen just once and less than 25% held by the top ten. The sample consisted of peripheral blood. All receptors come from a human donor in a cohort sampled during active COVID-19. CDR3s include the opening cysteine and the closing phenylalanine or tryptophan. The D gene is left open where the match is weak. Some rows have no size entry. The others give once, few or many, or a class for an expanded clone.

cdr3_nt: TGTGCCAGCATAAACAGGGTAAATCAGCCCCAGCATTTT
cdr3_aa: CASINRVNQPQHF
cdr3_length: 13
j_call: TRBJ1-5
v_call: TRBV6-1
d_call: -
clone_size: -

cdr3_nt: TGTGCCAGCAGTTGGGGGACAGGGGTGCCCTACGAGCAGTACTTC
cdr3_aa: CASSWGTGVPYEQYF
cdr3_length: 15
j_call: TRBJ2-7
v_call: TRBV28
d_call: TRBD1
clone_size: -

cdr3_nt: TGTGCCAGCGACCAAGGGGGGGCCCTCATCTACAATGAGCAGTTCTTC
cdr3_aa: CASDQGGALIYNEQFF
cdr3_length: 16
j_call: TRBJ2-1
v_call: TRBV19
d_call: -
clone_size: -

cdr3_nt: TGTGCCAGCAGTTTAGTCGCCAGGGGTACTCAGCCCCAGCATTTT
cdr3_aa: CASSLVARGTQPQHF
cdr3_length: 15
j_call: TRBJ1-5
v_call: TRBV28
d_call: -
clone_size: -

cdr3_nt: TGTGCCAGCAGCAAGCGGGAGGGCAATCAGCCCCAGCATTTT
cdr3_aa: CASSKREGNQPQHF
cdr3_length: 14
j_call: TRBJ1-5
v_call: TRBV21-1
d_call: -
clone_size: -

cdr3_nt: TGTGCCAGCAGCTTAAATCCAGGGGGACTGACAGATACGCAGTATTTT
cdr3_aa: CASSLNPGGLTDTQYF
cdr3_length: 16
j_call: TRBJ2-3
v_call: TRBV7-3
d_call: -
clone_size: once

cdr3_nt: TGTGCCAGCAGCCCCGGCGGGGGAGGGAGGAACACTGAAGCTTTCTTT
cdr3_aa: CASSPGGGGRNTEAFF
cdr3_length: 16
j_call: TRBJ1-1
v_call: TRBV6-2/TRBV6-3
d_call: -
clone_size: -

cdr3_nt: TGTGCCAGCAGCTCCGGGACAGTTGAAGCTTTCTTT
cdr3_aa: CASSSGTVEAFF
cdr3_length: 12
j_call: TRBJ1-1
v_call: TRBV7-9
d_call: TRBD1
clone_size: few

cdr3_nt: TGTGCCAAGTTGACAGGGTCGAACACTGAAGCTTTCTTT
cdr3_aa: CAKLTGSNTEAFF
cdr3_length: 13
j_call: TRBJ1-1
v_call: TRBV10-3
d_call: TRBD1
clone_size: -

cdr3_nt: TGTGCCAGCAGTTTATCCGGAGAGACCCAGTACTTC
cdr3_aa: CASSLSGETQYF
cdr3_length: 12
j_call: TRBJ2-5
v_call: TRBV27
d_call: -
clone_size: -

cdr3_nt: TGTGCCAGCAGCTTCGATTATGCAGGGGCTGGGGACATTCAGTACTTC
cdr3_aa: CASSFDYAGAGDIQYF
cdr3_length: 16
j_call: TRBJ2-4
v_call: TRBV5-8
d_call: -
clone_size: -

cdr3_nt: TGTGCCAGCAGCCTATCGACTAGCGGGGGACGTCTGGGTGTCTACGAGCAGTACTTC
cdr3_aa: CASSLSTSGGRLGVYEQYF
cdr3_length: 19
j_call: TRBJ2-7
v_call: TRBV7-2
d_call: TRBD2
clone_size: -

cdr3_nt: TGCGCCAGCAGCTTGACCTCAGGGAAGGGGTCACCCCTCCACTTT
cdr3_aa: CASSLTSGKGSPLHF
cdr3_length: 15
j_call: TRBJ1-6
v_call: TRBV5-1
d_call: -
clone_size: -

cdr3_nt: TGTGCCAGCTCCTTCGAAAGGCTAGCGGTCTCCTACGAGCAGTACTTC
cdr3_aa: CASSFERLAVSYEQYF
cdr3_length: 16
j_call: TRBJ2-7
v_call: TRBV18
d_call: TRBD2
clone_size: -

cdr3_nt: TGTGCCATCCGGACAGCTATGAACACTGAAGCTTTCTTT
cdr3_aa: CAIRTAMNTEAFF
cdr3_length: 13
j_call: TRBJ1-1
v_call: TRBV6-5
d_call: -
clone_size: -

cdr3_nt: TGTGCCAGCAGTCGCCCCGGGACAGGGGGCTACGAGCAGTACTTC
cdr3_aa: CASSRPGTGGYEQYF
cdr3_length: 15
j_call: TRBJ2-7
v_call: TRBV6-5
d_call: TRBD1
clone_size: -

cdr3_nt: TGTGCCAGCAGCTTAAGGACAGCCAACACTGAAGCTTTCTTT
cdr3_aa: CASSLRTANTEAFF
cdr3_length: 14
j_call: TRBJ1-1
v_call: TRBV11-2
d_call: -
clone_size: -

cdr3_nt: TGTGCCAGCAGCCGTGACAATGAGCAGTTCTTC
cdr3_aa: CASSRDNEQFF
cdr3_length: 11
j_call: TRBJ2-1
v_call: TRBV6-5
d_call: -
clone_size: -

cdr3_nt: TGCGCCAGCAGCTTTAACACCGTTTCCACCGGGGAGCTGTTTTTT
cdr3_aa: CASSFNTVSTGELFF
cdr3_length: 15
j_call: TRBJ2-2
v_call: TRBV5-1
d_call: -
clone_size: once

cdr3_nt: TGTGCCACCAGGGGAGGACAGGGAGGTTGGGATGAGCAGTTCTTC
cdr3_aa: CATRGGQGGWDEQFF
cdr3_length: 15
j_call: TRBJ2-1
v_call: TRBV24-1
d_call: TRBD1
clone_size: -

cdr3_nt: TGTGCCTGGAGTGTACAGAACGAGCAGTACTTC
cdr3_aa: CAWSVQNEQYF
cdr3_length: 11
j_call: TRBJ2-7
v_call: TRBV30
d_call: -
clone_size: -

cdr3_nt: TGTGCCAGCAGCTTAGCGGGAGAGACTATTCAAGATACGCAGTATTTT
cdr3_aa: CASSLAGETIQDTQYF
cdr3_length: 16
j_call: TRBJ2-3
v_call: TRBV7-9
d_call: -
clone_size: -

cdr3_nt: TGTGCCAGCAGCTTAGGCGCGGTCGTTACACCCACCGGGGAGCTGTTTTTT
cdr3_aa: CASSLGAVVTPTGELFF
cdr3_length: 17
j_call: TRBJ2-2
v_call: TRBV11-3
d_call: -
clone_size: -

cdr3_nt: TGTGCCAGCAGCCCTCGACTAGTCACAGATACGCAGTATTTT
cdr3_aa: CASSPRLVTDTQYF
cdr3_length: 14
j_call: TRBJ2-3
v_call: TRBV7-2
d_call: -
clone_size: -

cdr3_nt: TGTGCCAGCAGCGTAGGGACTTCCTACGAGCAGTACTTC
cdr3_aa: CASSVGTSYEQYF
cdr3_length: 13
j_call: TRBJ2-7
v_call: TRBV9
d_call: -
clone_size: -

cdr3_nt: TGCAGCGTCCGGACAGGGCCTTACGAGCAGTACTTC
cdr3_aa: CSVRTGPYEQYF
cdr3_length: 12
j_call: TRBJ2-7
v_call: TRBV29-1
d_call: TRBD1
clone_size: once

cdr3_nt: TGTGCCAGCAGCTTAGGGGGACAGGGGGACACCGGGGAGCTGTTTTTT
cdr3_aa: CASSLGGQGDTGELFF
cdr3_length: 16
j_call: TRBJ2-2
v_call: TRBV7-9
d_call: TRBD1
clone_size: -

cdr3_nt: TGTGCCAGTAGTAGAAGACAGGATGGTCGAGCTTTCTTT
cdr3_aa: CASSRRQDGRAFF
cdr3_length: 13
j_call: TRBJ1-1
v_call: TRBV19
d_call: -
clone_size: -

cdr3_nt: TGTGCCAGCAGCTTAGGGGGGGGAGGAGAGCAGCCCCAGCATTTT
cdr3_aa: CASSLGGGGEQPQHF
cdr3_length: 15
j_call: TRBJ1-5
v_call: TRBV7-2
d_call: -
clone_size: -

cdr3_nt: TGTGCCTGGGACAGGGGGGGCTACACCTTC
cdr3_aa: CAWDRGGYTF
cdr3_length: 10
j_call: TRBJ1-2
v_call: TRBV30
d_call: TRBD1
clone_size: -

cdr3_nt: TGTGCCAGCAGCTTAGTATCGGCGGGAGGCACTGAAGCTTTCTTT
cdr3_aa: CASSLVSAGGTEAFF
cdr3_length: 15
j_call: TRBJ1-1
v_call: TRBV7-8
d_call: -
clone_size: -

cdr3_nt: TGTGCCAGCAGCTTGAGTGTAAGCTCCTATAATTCACCCCTCCACTTT
cdr3_aa: CASSLSVSSYNSPLHF
cdr3_length: 16
j_call: TRBJ1-6
v_call: TRBV27
d_call: -
clone_size: -

cdr3_nt: TGTGCCAGCAGCCCGATACGGACAGACCAGAATTACTACGAGCAGTACTTC
cdr3_aa: CASSPIRTDQNYYEQYF
cdr3_length: 17
j_call: TRBJ2-7
v_call: TRBV11-2
d_call: -
clone_size: -

cdr3_nt: TGTGCCAGCAGTACCGGGACAGGGGGGGTGAGAGCTTTCTTT
cdr3_aa: CASSTGTGGVRAFF
cdr3_length: 14
j_call: TRBJ1-1
v_call: TRBV6-6
d_call: TRBD1
clone_size: -

cdr3_nt: TGTGCCAGTAGTATAGCGGGGGGTGCGGAGACCCAGTACTTC
cdr3_aa: CASSIAGGAETQYF
cdr3_length: 14
j_call: TRBJ2-5
v_call: TRBV19
d_call: TRBD2
clone_size: -

cdr3_nt: TGTGCCAGCAGCCAAGGCGCTAGCGGGGGGTTCGACGAGCAGTACTTC
cdr3_aa: CASSQGASGGFDEQYF
cdr3_length: 16
j_call: TRBJ2-7
v_call: TRBV4-2
d_call: TRBD2
clone_size: -

cdr3_nt: TGTGCCAGCAGCCAATTCCGACAGGGAGTCTACGAGCAGTACTTC
cdr3_aa: CASSQFRQGVYEQYF
cdr3_length: 15
j_call: TRBJ2-7
v_call: TRBV16
d_call: TRBD1
clone_size: -

cdr3_nt: TGTGCCAGCAGTTCAGCCGGGACAGGGCACAATGAGCAGTTCTTC
cdr3_aa: CASSSAGTGHNEQFF
cdr3_length: 15
j_call: TRBJ2-1
v_call: TRBV28
d_call: TRBD1
clone_size: -

cdr3_nt: TGTGCCAGTAAGAAGGGACAGGGGCCCTACAATGAGCAGTTCTTC
cdr3_aa: CASKKGQGPYNEQFF
cdr3_length: 15
j_call: TRBJ2-1
v_call: TRBV19
d_call: TRBD1
clone_size: -

cdr3_nt: TGTGCCAGCAGCTTACGAGCGGGGGGGGTTTGGAGCTCCTACAATGAGCAGTTCTTC
cdr3_aa: CASSLRAGGVWSSYNEQFF
cdr3_length: 19
j_call: TRBJ2-1
v_call: TRBV7-2
d_call: TRBD2
clone_size: -

cdr3_nt: TGTGCCATAGAACCGACAGGGCGGACTGAAGCTTTCTTT
cdr3_aa: CAIEPTGRTEAFF
cdr3_length: 13
j_call: TRBJ1-1
v_call: TRBV2
d_call: TRBD1
clone_size: few

cdr3_nt: TGCGCCAGCAGAAGACAGGTTCTGTTTTCAGATACGCAGTATTTT
cdr3_aa: CASRRQVLFSDTQYF
cdr3_length: 15
j_call: TRBJ2-3
v_call: TRBV23-1
d_call: -
clone_size: -

cdr3_nt: TGTGCCAGCAGTGAACAGGGGGCGAGTCAGCCCCAGCATTTT
cdr3_aa: CASSEQGASQPQHF
cdr3_length: 14
j_call: TRBJ1-5
v_call: TRBV2
d_call: TRBD1
clone_size: once

cdr3_nt: TGTGCCAGCAGCCTCGCAGGGGTCGGGGGCTACACCTTC
cdr3_aa: CASSLAGVGGYTF
cdr3_length: 13
j_call: TRBJ1-2
v_call: TRBV28
d_call: -
clone_size: -

cdr3_nt: TGTGCCAGCAGTGAATTAGGGGACAGGTACCACAATGAGCAGTTCTTC
cdr3_aa: CASSELGDRYHNEQFF
cdr3_length: 16
j_call: TRBJ2-1
v_call: TRBV25-1
d_call: TRBD1
clone_size: -

cdr3_nt: TGTGCCAGTAGTATTTCGGTTGCGGCGGGGACCTACAATGAGCAGTTCTTC
cdr3_aa: CASSISVAAGTYNEQFF
cdr3_length: 17
j_call: TRBJ2-1
v_call: TRBV19
d_call: -
clone_size: few

cdr3_nt: TGTGCCAGCAGCCAAACACGAGGGGGCGGCGAGCAGTACTTC
cdr3_aa: CASSQTRGGGEQYF
cdr3_length: 14
j_call: TRBJ2-7
v_call: TRBV14
d_call: TRBD1
clone_size: -

cdr3_nt: TGCGCCAGCAGCTTTCTAGCGGGGGGGCACAATGAGCAGTTCTTC
cdr3_aa: CASSFLAGGHNEQFF
cdr3_length: 15
j_call: TRBJ2-1
v_call: TRBV5-1
d_call: TRBD2
clone_size: -

cdr3_nt: TGTGCCAGCAGCTTAGATCGTTCAGCGGTTAACACTGAAGCTTTCTTT
cdr3_aa: CASSLDRSAVNTEAFF
cdr3_length: 16
j_call: TRBJ1-1
v_call: TRBV11-2
d_call: -
clone_size: -

cdr3_nt: TGCAGCGTTGAGGAGGGTCAAGCTTTCTTT
cdr3_aa: CSVEEGQAFF
cdr3_length: 10
j_call: TRBJ1-1
v_call: TRBV29-1
d_call: -
clone_size: -

cdr3_nt: TGTGCCAGCAGCTATGGGGGCGCCTCTTGGGGCTACACCTTC
cdr3_aa: CASSYGGASWGYTF
cdr3_length: 14
j_call: TRBJ1-2
v_call: TRBV7-8
d_call: -
clone_size: -

cdr3_nt: TGTGCCAGGAAAAATAACAGGGGTTGGGAGACCCAGTACTTC
cdr3_aa: CARKNNRGWETQYF
cdr3_length: 14
j_call: TRBJ2-5
v_call: TRBV27
d_call: TRBD1
clone_size: -

cdr3_nt: TGTGCCTGGAGGCAGGAGAACACTGAAGCTTTCTTT
cdr3_aa: CAWRQENTEAFF
cdr3_length: 12
j_call: TRBJ1-1
v_call: TRBV30
d_call: -
clone_size: -

cdr3_nt: TGTGCCAGCAGTTCCGGGACAATCTCTGGAAACACCATATATTTT
cdr3_aa: CASSSGTISGNTIYF
cdr3_length: 15
j_call: TRBJ1-3
v_call: TRBV6-5
d_call: -
clone_size: once